The clone carrying this T cell receptor beta chain has only a few counts. Looked up from germline, CDR1 is SGDLS and CDR2 is YYNGEE. The trim removed 0 bases at V and 5 bases at J, leaving 2 bases unmatched. This CDR3 comprises 14 residues. These data belong to a study of regulatory T cells in long-lasting Graves disease. Time point: persistent/refractory GD, antithyroid drugs over 5 years with positive TRAb. TCR sequences were obtained from RNA taken from PBMCs. An endocrinology department in Xi'an, China, supplied the patients. Roughly 10 milliliters of peripheral blood went into EDTA tubes. With iRepertoire HTBI primers and Arm-PCR of CDR3 regions, TCR beta libraries were built. In the source study's methods: Sequenced samples collectively carried roughly 63 TRBV and 14 TRBJ segments. TCRdb redid the calling of the multiplex PCR reads with MiXCR, one entry per CDR3 protein. It is TCRdb's table, rather than the study itself, that gives the V and J calls and clone size. The table includes approximately 400,000 distinct CDR3 sequences, approximately 25% detected once.

The sequencing used peripheral blood mononuclear cells (PBMCs), collected when the disease was refractory, from a patient treated with antithyroid drugs. The source is a woman aged 35 to 49 with Graves disease. The rearrangement uses TRBV9 and TRBJ2-1, with TRBD1 identical over 7 bases. As DNA, the CDR3 is TGTGCCAGCAGCGTAGGACAGGGAGACAATGAGCAGTTCTTC. Translation gives CASSVGQGDNEQFF. Complete variable domain (other parts from reference TRBV9 and TRBJ2-1): DSGVTQTPKHLITATGQRVTLRCSPRSGDLSVYWYQQSLDQGLQFLIQYYNGEERAKGNILERFSAQQFPDLHSELNLSSLELGDSALYFCASSVGQGDNEQFFGPGTRLTVL.